The 17 T cell receptor beta chains given below trace back to one sample, sequenced in a study of CXCR3-negative and CXCR3-positive naive CD8 T cells. UMI-tagged TRB cDNA libraries were built via 5' RACE. Using the 5' RACE reads, TCRdb records one entry per CDR3 protein without DNA. This sample lists under 45,000 distinct CDR3 sequences; its ten largest clones have around 15%. Specimen: memory CD8+ T cells from blood. The receptor source for this set is a human donor in good health. Some clones in this sample may be carry-over from other donors' samples.

The J gene is TRBJ2-7, the V gene TRBV29-1; TCRdb outputs TRBD1, but without DNA this stays unchecked. Germline V CDR1 and CDR2: SQVTM, ANQGSEA. CDR3 length: 14 residues. The chain's CDR3 is CSVDWSDGGMEQYF.

The chain has TRBV28 and TRBJ2-1. Germline V gene data show CDR1 as MDHEN and CDR2 as SYDVKM. The CDR3 runs 13 residues. The CDR3 loop is CASSFSLYNEQFF.

The chain joins TRBV6-6 to TRBJ2-3; TCRdb picks TRBD2, but there is no DNA to check that call. The CDR3 consists of 16 residues. The germline CDR1 and CDR2 sequences are MNHNY and SVGAGI (reference sequence). The CDR3 sequence: CASSYSKGVYRDTQYF.

V is TRBV7-9 and J is TRBJ1-4; TCRdb designates TRBD1, a call that cannot be tested without DNA. The CDR3 runs 15 residues. The germline CDR1 and CDR2 sequences are SEHNR and FQNEAQ (reference sequence). CDR3: CASSFPGASNEKLFF.

The chain employs TRBV4-3 and TRBJ1-1; TCRdb names TRBD1, which stays unverified in the absence of DNA. Germline CDR1 is LGHNA and CDR2 is YSLEER. CDR3 length: 15 residues. The CDR3 is CASSQGGGSNTEAFF.

The CDR3: CASSQEGGGSPDEQYF. The chain is built from TRBV4-2 and TRBJ2-7. Germline CDR1 LGHNA, CDR2 YNFKEQ. The CDR3 loop spans 16 amino acids.

The J gene is TRBJ1-4, the V gene TRBV7-9. This CDR3 is built from 16 residues. Germline CDR1 and CDR2: SEHNR and FQNEAQ (reference sequence). CDR3 amino acids: CASSVAGWGLTEKLFF.

CDR3 sequence reads: CASSLIGGELFF. V gene TRBV27 combines with J gene TRBJ1-4. The CDR3 has 12 amino acids. CDR1 is MNHEY, CDR2 SMNVEV, per germline (reference sequence).

The V gene is TRBV29-1, the J gene TRBJ2-7. Per the germline V gene, CDR1 is SQVTM and CDR2 is ANQGSEA. CDR3 length: 11 residues. The CDR3 reads CSVEVGWEQYF.

V gene TRBV7-6 combines with J gene TRBJ2-3; the TCRdb call, TRBD2, lacks DNA for checking. Germline assignment: CDR1 SGHVS and CDR2 FNYEAQ. The length of the CDR3 is 18 residues. The CDR3 is CASSLEAADLDSTDTQYF.

The chain carries TRBV11-3 and TRBJ2-3; absent DNA, TCRdb's TRBD2 call cannot be checked. The CDR3 extends over 15 amino acids. Germline CDR1 SGHNT, CDR2 YENEEA. The chain's CDR3 is CASSLERGSTDTQYF.

This rearrangement joins TRBV4-2 to TRBJ2-1; the D call from TCRdb, TRBD2, cannot be confirmed without DNA. The CDR3 is made up of 16 amino acids. The germline CDR1 and CDR2 sequences are LGHNA and YNFKEQ. The CDR3 protein is CASSQGERSEVDEQFF.

V gene TRBV7-9 combines with J gene TRBJ1-2; the TCRdb call, TRBD1, lacks DNA for checking. Germline V lookup: CDR1 SEHNR, CDR2 FQNEAQ (reference sequence). The CDR3 sequence is 14 residues long. The CDR3 reads CASSLVTGGPGYTF. The full variable domain, with the rest looked up from reference TRBV7-9 and TRBJ1-2, is DTGVSQNPRHKITKRGQNVTFRCDPISEHNRLYWYRQTLGQGPEFLTYFQNEAQLEKSRLLSDRFSAERPKGSFSTLEIQRTEQGDSAMYLCASSLVTGGPGYTFGSGTRLTVV.

The V and J genes are TRBV7-8 and TRBJ1-2; TCRdb's D call of TRBD1 is untestable without DNA. The germline gives CDR1 SGHVS, CDR2 FQNEAQ. The length of the CDR3 is 14 residues. This CDR3 is CASSLSTGPHGYTF.

The CDR3 reads CASSLVSEGSYEQYF. J is TRBJ2-7 and V is TRBV7-9. In germline, CDR1 is SEHNR, CDR2 FQNEAQ (reference sequence). The CDR3 consists of 15 residues. Variable domain in full (rest from reference TRBV7-9 and TRBJ2-7): DTGVSQNPRHKITKRGQNVTFRCDPISEHNRLYWYRQTLGQGPEFLTYFQNEAQLEKSRLLSDRFSAERPKGSFSTLEIQRTEQGDSAMYLCASSLVSEGSYEQYFGPGTRLTVT.

The chain recombines TRBV5-6 with TRBJ1-6; the TCRdb D gene call, TRBD1, has no DNA to confirm it. The CDR3 consists of 17 residues. CDR1 SGHDT and CDR2 YYEEEE come from the germline V gene. The CDR3 is CASSLDAGLGGRSPLHF. The full variable domain, with the rest looked up from reference TRBV5-6 and TRBJ1-6, is DAGVTQSPTHLIKTRGQQVTLRCSPKSGHDTVSWYQQALGQGPQFIFQYYEEEERQRGNFPDRFSGHQFPNYSSELNVNALLLGDSALYLCASSLDAGLGGRSPLHFGNGTRLTVT.

V gene TRBV29-1 combines with J gene TRBJ2-7; lacking DNA, the TRBD1 call made by TCRdb goes unchecked. Germline CDR1 is SQVTM and CDR2 is ANQGSEA. The CDR3 runs to 13 residues. The CDR3: CSVRQGSVYEQYF.